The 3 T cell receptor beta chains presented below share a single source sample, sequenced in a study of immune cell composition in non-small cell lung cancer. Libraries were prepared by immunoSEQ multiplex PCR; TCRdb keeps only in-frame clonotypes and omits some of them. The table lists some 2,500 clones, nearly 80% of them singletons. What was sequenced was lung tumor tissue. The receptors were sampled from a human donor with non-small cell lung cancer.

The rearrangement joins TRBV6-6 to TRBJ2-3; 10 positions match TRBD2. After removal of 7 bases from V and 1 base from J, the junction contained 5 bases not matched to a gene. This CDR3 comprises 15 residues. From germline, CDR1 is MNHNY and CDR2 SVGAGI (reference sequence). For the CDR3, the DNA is TGTGCCAGCACCGGACTAGCGGAAGGCACAGATACGCAGTATTTT. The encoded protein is CASTGLAEGTDTQYF.

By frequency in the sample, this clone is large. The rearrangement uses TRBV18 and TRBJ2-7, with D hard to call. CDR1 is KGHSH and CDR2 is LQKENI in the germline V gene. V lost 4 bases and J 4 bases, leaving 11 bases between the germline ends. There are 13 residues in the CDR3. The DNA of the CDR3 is TGTGCCAGCTCACTTGCGGTCGGGTACGAGCAGTACTTC. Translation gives CASSLAVGYEQYF.

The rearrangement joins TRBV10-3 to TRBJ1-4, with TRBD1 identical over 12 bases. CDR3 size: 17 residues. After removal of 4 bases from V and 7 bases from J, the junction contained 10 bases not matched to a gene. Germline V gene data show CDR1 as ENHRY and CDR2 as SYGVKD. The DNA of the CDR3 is TGTGCCATCAGTGGGGGACAGGGGGCGGACGGTGGTGAAAAACTGTTTTTT. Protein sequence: CAISGGQGADGGEKLFF.